This TCR beta chain derives from a study of spatial heterogeneity in lung cancer (dated by TCRdb to between 2019 and 2020). For the study in its entirety: More beta-chain than alpha-chain transcripts were consistently detected, likely reflecting higher beta-chain transcript abundance. In the raw uncorrected reads, each unique combination of TCR and UMI appeared more than ten times on average. The study quantitatively compared TCR alpha and beta repertoires across multiple tumor regions, matched nontumor lung and blood in non-small cell lung cancer. TCR repertoire features were related to nonsynonymous mutation counts determined by whole-exome sequencing of tumor tissue. Both alpha and beta chains were TCR-sequenced in samples taken at surgery, namely 220 tumor regions, 61 to 65 matched nontumor lung samples and over 55 PBMC samples.

This specimen's time point label, interpreted: sample taken at primary tumor resection. The donors were around 69 patients from the lung TRACERx cohort who had early-stage, untreated non-small cell lung cancer. Without any cell sorting, TCR sequencing was performed on whole RNA extracted either from tumor and nontumor lung tissue or from cryopreserved PBMC samples. Only patients with enough RNA available from two or more tumor regions were chosen for TCR sequencing. The library was obtained by 5' RACE. The sequencing machine was a NextSeq 500. To allow correction of PCR and sequencing errors, the TCR library protocol tagged every TCR cDNA molecule with a unique molecular identifier. Concerning the study's data processing: TCR identification, UMI-based error correction and CDR3 extraction were all carried out with Decombinator tools. Expanded TCRs were defined as those above a frequency of 2 per 1,000, corresponding to the top 1% of the tumor frequency distribution. Rényi diversity was computed with the R vegan package after subsampling each repertoire 100 times to 5,000 TCRs. CDR3 similarity networks were constructed using string-kernel similarity of amino acid triplets, with links drawn between CDR3s whose pairwise similarity was above 0.82. The raw public reads went through TCRdb reprocessing: fastp at Q25, MiXCR clone calling, in-frame beta chains kept. A single entry per CDR3 protein holds the most common genes and DNA from its merged rows. The V and J calls and clone size are TCRdb's, not the authors'. This sample is represented by about 80,000 distinct CDR3 sequences; approximately 8.1% of them were singletons. The biggest ten clones account for 6.8% of the sample.

The CDR3 goes from the cysteine to the phenylalanine over 13 residues. The CDR3 DNA has 39 bases and is translated from base 1. The germline V gene provides CDR1 SNHLY and CDR2 FYNNEI. V has 6 bases trimmed and J has 7 bases trimmed; junction bases matching no gene number 5. Study-level results and caveats: Ubiquitous expanded tumor TCRs were detected in blood more often at tumor resection than at routine follow-up. Confirming at a functional level the hypothesis that regional TCRs recognize regional mutations was considered to require additional single-cell paired TCR alpha and beta sequencing.

This clonotype was seen ten or more times. The target of this receptor is not known. There are no base qualities to consult, and no much larger clone falls within one base. Recombination joined TRBV2 with TRBJ1-2; TRBD1 matches 10 bases in the middle. The receptor was isolated from a male donor with early-stage non-small cell lung cancer. The sample here was PBMCs, taken at surgery. The CDR3 is CASRGQGIGGYTF. The nucleotide sequence reads as follows: TGTGCCAGCAGGGGACAGGGGATCGGTGGCTACACCTTC.